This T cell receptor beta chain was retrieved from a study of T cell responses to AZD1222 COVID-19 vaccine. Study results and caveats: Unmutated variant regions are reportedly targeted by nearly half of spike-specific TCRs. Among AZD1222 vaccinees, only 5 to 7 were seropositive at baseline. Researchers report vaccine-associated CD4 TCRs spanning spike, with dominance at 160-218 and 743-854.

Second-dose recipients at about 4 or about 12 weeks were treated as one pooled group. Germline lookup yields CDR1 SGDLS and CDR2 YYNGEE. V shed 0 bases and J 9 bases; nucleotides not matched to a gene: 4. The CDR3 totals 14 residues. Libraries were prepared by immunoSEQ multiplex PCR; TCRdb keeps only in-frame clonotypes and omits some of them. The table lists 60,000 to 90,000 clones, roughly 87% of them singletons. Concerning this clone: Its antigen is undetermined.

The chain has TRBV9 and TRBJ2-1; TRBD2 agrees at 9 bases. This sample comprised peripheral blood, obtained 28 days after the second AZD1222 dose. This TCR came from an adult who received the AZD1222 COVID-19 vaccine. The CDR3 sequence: CASSVGGGAFEQFF. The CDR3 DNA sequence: TGTGCCAGCAGCGTAGGCGGGGGGGCCTTTGAGCAGTTCTTC.